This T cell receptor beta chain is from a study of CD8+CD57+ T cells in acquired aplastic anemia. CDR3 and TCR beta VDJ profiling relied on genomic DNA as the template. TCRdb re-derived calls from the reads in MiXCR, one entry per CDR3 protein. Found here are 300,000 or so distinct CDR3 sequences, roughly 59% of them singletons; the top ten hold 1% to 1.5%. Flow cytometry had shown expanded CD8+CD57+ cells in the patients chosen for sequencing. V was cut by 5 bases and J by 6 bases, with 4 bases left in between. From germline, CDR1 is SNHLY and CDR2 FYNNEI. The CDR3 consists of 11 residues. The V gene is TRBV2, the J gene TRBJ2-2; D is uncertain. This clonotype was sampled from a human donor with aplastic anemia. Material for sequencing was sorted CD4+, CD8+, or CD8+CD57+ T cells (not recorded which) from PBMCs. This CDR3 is CASSIAGELFF. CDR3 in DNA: TGTGCCAGCAGTATAGCCGGGGAGCTGTTTTTT.